Presented here are 25 T cell receptor beta chains from one specimen sequenced in a study of T cell repertoires in ileal Crohn's disease. Sequencing was performed with immunoSEQ multiplex PCR; in TCRdb, only in-frame clones are kept and a portion is missing. This sample yields some 13,000 clones, of which under 80% are seen a single time; around 18% belongs to the top ten. Sequencing was done on a sample of ileal tissue. The receptor set was obtained from an adult with Crohn's disease.

This chain uses TRBV5-4 with TRBJ2-5, with 11 bases that match TRBD2. The CDR3 contains 16 residues. The germline CDR1 and CDR2 sequences are SGHNT and YYREEE (reference sequence). With V trimmed by 4 bases and J by 7 bases, 12 bases remained unmatched. In nucleotides, the CDR3 is TGTGCCAGCAGCCCGGGGACTAGCGGCCCTGGGGGGACCCAGTACTTC. Amino acid sequence: CASSPGTSGPGGTQYF.

The chain uses TRBV7-2 and TRBJ2-5; 7 bases are a match to TRBD2. The CDR3 loop spans 14 amino acids. The germline V gene encodes CDR1 SGHTA and CDR2 FQGNSA. V shed 5 bases, J shed 5 bases, and the junction held 8 bases outside the gene matches. This CDR3 reads CASSAQVRGETQYF. The CDR3 DNA sequence: TGTGCCAGCAGCGCACAGGTGCGGGGGGAGACCCAGTACTTC.

The chain combines TRBV15 with TRBJ2-2, with TRBD2 as a possible D gene (5 bases). V was shortened by 5 bases and J by 1 base, with 20 bases between the two germline ends. This CDR3 contains 18 residues. Germline CDR1 reads LNHNV; CDR2 reads YYDKDF (reference sequence). CDR3 amino acids: CATSRTPSVSGNTGELFF. In nucleotides, the CDR3 is TGTGCCACCAGCCGAACCCCCTCCGTCAGCGGGAACACCGGGGAGCTGTTTTTT.

This clone occurred a few times. V is TRBV27 and J is TRBJ2-3; D remains ambiguous. The CDR3 is made up of 12 amino acids. With 4 bases removed from V and 4 bases from J, the gap between germline ends came to 6 bases. Germline CDR1 and CDR2: MNHEY and SMNVEV (reference sequence). The CDR3 reads CASSSPPDTQYF. CDR3 DNA sequence: TGTGCCAGCAGTTCCCCTCCAGATACGCAGTATTTT.

The rearrangement links TRBV5-6 to TRBJ1-3; TRBD1 is a possible D gene (5 bases). Germline CDR1 reads SGHDT; CDR2 reads YYEEEE. CDR3 size: 14 residues. Trimming pared 0 bases from V and 2 bases from J, leaving 6 bases between. Written as DNA, the CDR3 is TGTGCCAGCAGCTTGGTAGGGGCTGGAAACACCATATATTTT. Translating gives CASSLVGAGNTIYF.

The chain has TRBV10-3 and TRBJ2-1; D is perhaps TRBD2 (6 bases). The germline CDR1 and CDR2 sequences are ENHRY and SYGVKD. Trimming shortened V by 10 bases and J by 2 bases, and 15 bases separated the two germline ends. The CDR3 is 14 amino acids. The CDR3: CATQEERAYNEQFF. The CDR3 DNA sequence: TGTGCCACCCAGGAGGAGCGGGCCTACAATGAGCAGTTCTTC.

This clone was seen more than once but under ten times. This chain connects TRBV11-3 to TRBJ2-3, with D maybe TRBD1 (6 bases). CDR3 length equals 16 residues. Trimming took 4 bases from V and 0 from J, leaving 14 bases between them. The germline V gene has CDR1 SGHNT and CDR2 YENEEA. In DNA, the CDR3 is TGTGCCAGCAGCTCGGGACACCATACTAGCACAGATACGCAGTATTTT. This encodes CASSSGHHTSTDTQYF.

V and J are TRBV6-1 and TRBJ2-7; the match to TRBD1 covers 9 bases. This CDR3 is 13 amino acids long. Per the germline V gene, CDR1 is MNHNS and CDR2 is SASEGT. The V and J ends lost 5 bases and 5 bases, in that order; junction bases with no gene match: 4. This CDR3 is CASSLGQGNEQYF. CDR3 sequence (DNA): TGTGCCAGCAGTCTTGGACAGGGGAACGAGCAGTACTTC.

This sequence joins TRBV25-1 and TRBJ1-2; TRBD1 matches 9 bases. Germline V gene sequence: CDR1 MGHDK, CDR2 SYGVNS. Unmatched junction bases numbered 7, after V lost 4 bases and J lost 4 bases. This CDR3 contains 15 residues. The CDR3 protein is CASSAPGQGSYGYTF. The CDR3 DNA reads TGTGCCAGCAGTGCTCCGGGACAGGGATCCTATGGCTACACCTTC.

This clone came up a few times. The chain uses TRBV5-6 and TRBJ2-1, with 9 bases fitting TRBD2. V shed 0 bases, J shed 6 bases, and the junction held 7 bases outside the gene matches. Germline CDR1 reads SGHDT; CDR2 reads YYEEEE. There are 16 residues in the CDR3. The CDR3 sequence: CASSLAWRGGVNEQFF. The DNA for the CDR3 is TGTGCCAGCAGCTTGGCCTGGCGGGGGGGGGTCAATGAGCAGTTCTTC. Complete variable domain (other parts from reference TRBV5-6 and TRBJ2-1): DAGVTQSPTHLIKTRGQQVTLRCSPKSGHDTVSWYQQALGQGPQFIFQYYEEEERQRGNFPDRFSGHQFPNYSSELNVNALLLGDSALYLCASSLAWRGGVNEQFFGPGTRLTVL.

The chain has TRBV18 and TRBJ1-4, with 7 bases identical to TRBD1. CDR1 KGHSH and CDR2 LQKENI come from the germline V gene. The CDR3 spans 15 residues. Germline trimming cut 6 bases from V and 3 bases from J; bases unmatched to any gene: 7. This chain's CDR3 is CASSPWTGPNEKLFF. The DNA for the CDR3 is TGTGCCAGCTCGCCCTGGACAGGTCCTAATGAAAAACTGTTTTTT.

The chain is built from TRBV5-6 and TRBJ2-6, with D hard to call. V was cut by 5 bases and J by 1 base, with 10 bases left in between. The germline V gene encodes CDR1 SGHDT and CDR2 YYEEEE. The CDR3 contains 15 residues. The CDR3 loop reads CASRRTVSGANVLTF. In nucleotides, the CDR3 is TGTGCCAGCAGACGCACAGTATCTGGGGCCAACGTCCTGACTTTC.

V gene TRBV4-2 combines with J gene TRBJ2-7; 12 bases align to TRBD1. The CDR3 covers 18 residues. The ends lost 2 bases at V and 4 bases at J; junction bases unmatched: 12. Germline values: CDR1 LGHNA, CDR2 YNFKEQ. The DNA for the CDR3 is TGTGCCAGCAGCCAATTTATCGGGACAGGGGGCTTTGTTTACGAGCAGTACTTC. Its translation: CASSQFIGTGGFVYEQYF.

The table lists this clone with a few counts. The gene calls are TRBV5-6 and TRBJ2-1; 9 bases are shared with TRBD2. CDR1 SGHDT and CDR2 YYEEEE come from the germline V gene. V shed 1 base, J shed 8 bases, and the junction held 7 bases outside the gene matches. The CDR3 totals 15 residues. The CDR3 loop reads CASSLFGGGADEQFF. The CDR3 nucleotides are TGTGCCAGCAGCTTGTTCGGCGGGGGGGCCGATGAGCAGTTCTTC.

V and J are TRBV4-2 and TRBJ2-2; 7 bases fit TRBD2. The CDR3 consists of 16 residues. With V trimmed by 1 base and J by 4 bases, 6 bases remained unmatched. In germline, CDR1 is LGHNA, CDR2 YNFKEQ. The CDR3, as DNA: TGTGCCAGCAGCCAAGGCCTAGCGGAGGGCACCGGGGAGCTGTTTTTT. Protein: CASSQGLAEGTGELFF.

V gene TRBV4-2 combines with J gene TRBJ2-1, with 8 positions matching TRBD2. The CDR3 totals 17 residues. V lost 1 base to trimming and J lost 1 base; unmatched junction nucleotides: 6. CDR1 is LGHNA and CDR2 is YNFKEQ in the germline V gene. The CDR3 nucleotides read TGTGCCAGCAGCCAAGGAGGAGCGGGAGTTTCCTACAATGAGCAGTTCTTC. Translated, it gives CASSQGGAGVSYNEQFF.

There are a few counts of this clone. The chain combines TRBV5-4 with TRBJ1-2; 7 positions match TRBD1. Germline CDR1 reads SGHNT; CDR2 reads YYREEE (reference sequence). The trim removed 4 bases at V and 8 bases at J, leaving 11 bases unmatched. The CDR3 is 14 residues long. The CDR3 coding sequence is TGTGCCAGCAGCGCCCAACAGGGGACGGGGGGCTACACCTTC. Translation: CASSAQQGTGGYTF.

The rearrangement joins TRBV9 to TRBJ2-5, with unresolved D. Judging by the DNA end, TRBJ2-7 fits better; the J call may be wrong. The CDR3 is 15 amino acids. Germline loops: CDR1 SGDLS, CDR2 YYNGEE. CDR3 sequence reads: CASSPSLIQTHEQYF. CDR3 nucleotides: TGTGCCAGCAGCCCTAGTCTAATCCAGACCCACGAGCAGTACTTC.

The chain has TRBV5-6 and TRBJ1-2, with a tentative D call TRBD1 (6 bases). Germline assignment: CDR1 SGHDT and CDR2 YYEEEE. The CDR3 covers 15 residues. V dropped 1 base and J dropped 4 bases, with 14 bases sitting between them. The CDR3: CASSLRPGVGYGYTF. The CDR3 DNA follows: TGTGCCAGCAGCTTGCGTCCAGGGGTTGGCTATGGCTACACCTTC.

A note on this clone: Other nucleotide sequences from this sample produce the same CDR3. This chain links TRBV7-2 with TRBJ2-7; 11 bases line up with TRBD2. V dropped 6 bases and J dropped 5; count of bases not matched to a gene: 6. In germline, CDR1 is SGHTA, CDR2 FQGNSA. There are 14 residues in the CDR3. CDR3 protein: CASSPLAGGHEQYF. The CDR3 DNA reads as TGTGCCAGCAGTCCTCTAGCGGGGGGTCACGAGCAGTACTTC.

This chain joins TRBV7-2 and TRBJ1-4; 10 nucleotides line up with TRBD1. The CDR3 is 15 residues long. V trimming: 5 bases; J trimming: 8 bases; junction bases outside the gene matches: 8. Germline values: CDR1 SGHTA, CDR2 FQGNSA. The CDR3 protein is CASSPDRGRREKLFF. CDR3 in DNA: TGTGCCAGCAGCCCAGACAGGGGGCGACGGGAAAAACTGTTTTTT. Supplemented by reference TRBV7-2 and TRBJ1-4, the full variable domain reads GAGVSQSPSNKVTEKGKDVELRCDPISGHTALYWYRQSLGQGLEFLIYFQGNSAPDKSGLPSDRFSAERTGGSVSTLTIQRTQQEDSAVYLCASSPDRGRREKLFFGSGTQLSVL.

The V gene is TRBV6-1, the J gene TRBJ2-3; 8 bases align to TRBD1. Germline-derived CDR1 and CDR2 are MNHNS and SASEGT. V shed 4 bases and J 3 bases; nucleotides not matched to a gene: 9. The CDR3 runs 16 residues. CDR3 bases: TGTGCCAGCAGTGGCCGGACAGGGAGAGGGACAGATACGCAGTATTTT. Translated: CASSGRTGRGTDTQYF.

Turning to this clone: At the DNA level, this CDR3 is encoded by other sequences in the same sample as well. The chain has TRBV9 and TRBJ2-7; TRBD1 aligns across 7 bases. This CDR3 spans 14 amino acids. CDR1 and CDR2 (germline): SGDLS, YYNGEE. V trimming: 4 bases; J trimming: 1 base; junction bases outside the gene matches: 5. The CDR3 region is CASSPRQGSYEQYF. CDR3 nucleotides: TGTGCCAGCAGCCCAAGACAGGGTTCCTACGAGCAGTACTTC.

The CDR3 region is CSVVWLQQETQYF. In DNA form, the CDR3 reads TGCAGCGTTGTTTGGCTACAGCAAGAGACCCAGTACTTC. V usage is TRBV29-1 and J usage is TRBJ2-5; unclear D gene. Per germline, CDR1 SQVTM and CDR2 ANQGSEA. The CDR3 is 13 residues long. Deletions cut 4 bases from V and 2 bases from J, with 11 bases between.

This rearrangement joins TRBV7-3 to TRBJ2-1; 10 positions agree with TRBD2. This CDR3 has 16 amino acids. Germline CDR1 SGHTA, CDR2 FQGTGA. Trimming cost V 5 bases and J 5 bases; bases outside gene matches: 9. The CDR3 is CASSLKAGGPDNEQFF. For the CDR3, the DNA is TGTGCCAGCAGCCTCAAAGCGGGGGGGCCCGACAATGAGCAGTTCTTC.